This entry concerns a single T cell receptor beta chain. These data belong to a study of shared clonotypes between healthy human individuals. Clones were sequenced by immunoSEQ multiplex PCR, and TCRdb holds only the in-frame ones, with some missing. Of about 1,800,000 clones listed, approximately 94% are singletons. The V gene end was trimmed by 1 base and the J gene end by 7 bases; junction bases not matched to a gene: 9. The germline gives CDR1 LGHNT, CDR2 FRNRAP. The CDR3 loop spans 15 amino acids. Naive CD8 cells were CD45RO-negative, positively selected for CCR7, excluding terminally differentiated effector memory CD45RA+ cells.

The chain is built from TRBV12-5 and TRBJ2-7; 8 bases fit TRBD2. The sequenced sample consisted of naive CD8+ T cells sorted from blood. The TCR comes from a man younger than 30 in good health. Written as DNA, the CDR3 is TGTGCTAGTGGTTTGGCGGGAGGGGTGATAGGAGAGCAGTACTTC. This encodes CASGLAGGVIGEQYF.